One sample yielded the 8 T cell receptor beta chains listed below, sequenced in a study of early T cells in non-severe SARS-CoV-2 infection. TCRdb re-analysed the 5' RACE reads in MiXCR, keeping a single row per CDR3 protein. The data show tens of thousands of distinct CDR3 sequences, 4.9% seen once. What was sequenced was whole blood. Receptors originate from an adult who was a healthcare worker with PCR-confirmed SARS-CoV-2 infection or an uninfected control (not recorded which).

This clonotype was recorded many times. The V call is TRBV6-2 or TRBV6-3, the J call TRBJ2-5; D is tentatively TRBD1 or TRBD2 (5 bases each). The germline CDR1 and CDR2 sequences are MNHEY and SVGEGT. The CDR3 sequence is 15 residues long. The V and J ends lost 5 bases and 1 base respectively, with 14 bases between them. CDR3 in amino acids: CASSMGPTVQETQYF. In DNA form, the CDR3 reads TGTGCCAGCAGTATGGGACCTACAGTCCAAGAGACCCAGTACTTC.

This clonotype was recorded at least ten times. The chain employs TRBV15 and TRBJ2-7, with D unresolved. The CDR3 covers 13 residues. V lost 0 bases, J lost 6 bases, and 9 bases lay in between. CDR1 is LNHNV, CDR2 YYDKDF, per germline (reference sequence). In DNA form, the CDR3 reads TGTGCCACCAGCAGAGATTGGCAATCCGAGCAGTACTTC. It codes for CATSRDWQSEQYF.

This clonotype was picked up a small number of times. V usage is TRBV7-3 and J usage is TRBJ2-1; the D is unclear. Germline CDR1 and CDR2: SGHTA and FQGTGA. The length of the CDR3 is 11 residues. V lost 2 bases and J 7 bases, leaving 3 bases between the germline ends. The CDR3, as DNA: TGTGCCAGCAGCTTAGGGAATGAGCAGTTCTTC. Translated: CASSLGNEQFF. The full variable domain, in which reference TRBV7-3 and TRBJ2-1 provide the parts outside the CDR3, is GAGVSQTPSNKVTEKGKYVELRCDPISGHTALYWYRQSLGQGPEFLIYFQGTGAADDSGLPNDRFFAVRPEGSVSTLKIQRTERGDSAVYLCASSLGNEQFFGPGTRLTVL.

The table lists this clonotype with many counts. The chain couples TRBV24-1 to TRBJ2-3; 8 bases align to TRBD2. Looked up from germline, CDR1 is KGHDR and CDR2 is SFDVKD. J was trimmed by 5 bases and V by 2 bases; bases with no gene match: 14. The CDR3 contains 18 residues. DNA for the CDR3: TGTGCCACCAGTGATTCGACCCGGGGGGGTGCTGGGGAAGATACGCAGTATTTT. Translated, it gives CATSDSTRGGAGEDTQYF.

As for this clonotype: This may arise from a read error, as a much more abundant clone is one base away. The V gene is TRBV19, the J gene TRBJ2-7, with D perhaps matching TRBD1 (5 bases). CDR1 is LNHDA, CDR2 SQIVND, per germline (reference sequence). V dropped 7 bases and J dropped 6 bases, with 22 bases sitting between them. CDR3 length: 15 residues. The DNA for the CDR3 is TGTGCCAGTAACCCGACAGAGTTGGTGTCCGGCGAGCAGTACTTC. It encodes CASNPTELVSGEQYF.

This clonotype occurred many times. The V and J genes are TRBV20-1 and TRBJ2-4, with 8 positions matching TRBD2. CDR1 is DFQATT, CDR2 SNEGSKA, per germline (reference sequence). The CDR3 sequence is 13 residues long. The ends lost 0 bases at V and 7 bases at J; junction bases unmatched: 2. This chain's CDR3 is CSAREASGNIQYF. CDR3 nucleotide sequence: TGCAGTGCTAGAGAGGCTAGCGGGAACATTCAGTACTTC.

This clonotype was picked up a small number of times. The gene calls are TRBV10-3 and TRBJ1-1, with D uncertain. The V and J ends lost 7 bases and 13 bases respectively, with 16 bases between them. The CDR3 sequence is 11 residues long. Germline V lookup: CDR1 ENHRY, CDR2 SYGVKD. This chain's CDR3 is CAIKGPFQVFF. In nucleotides, the CDR3 is TGTGCCATCAAGGGTCCCTTCCAAGTTTTCTTT.

This clonotype has just one count. The J gene is TRBJ2-7, the V gene TRBV6-6, with D possibly being TRBD1 (6 bases). Germline V gene lookup returns CDR1 MNHNY and CDR2 SVGAGI (reference sequence). This CDR3 region has 15 residues. The V gene lost 7 bases and the J gene lost 7 bases, with 23 bases spanning the gap. The CDR3 DNA reads TGTGCCAGCACCAATAGATGGCAGGGGTCTGGGGAGCAGTACTTC. It specifies CASTNRWQGSGEQYF.